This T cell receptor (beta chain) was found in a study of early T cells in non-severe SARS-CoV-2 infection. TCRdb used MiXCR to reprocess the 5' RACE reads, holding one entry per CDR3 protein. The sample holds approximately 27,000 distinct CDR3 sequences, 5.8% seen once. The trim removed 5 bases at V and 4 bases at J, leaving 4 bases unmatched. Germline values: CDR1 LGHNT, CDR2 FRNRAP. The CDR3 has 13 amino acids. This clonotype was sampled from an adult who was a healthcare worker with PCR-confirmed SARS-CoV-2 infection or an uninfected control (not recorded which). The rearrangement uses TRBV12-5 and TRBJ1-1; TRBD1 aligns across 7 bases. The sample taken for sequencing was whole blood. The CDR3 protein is CASGPQGGTEAFF. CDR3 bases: TGTGCTAGTGGTCCCCAGGGGGGCACTGAAGCTTTCTTT.